This T cell receptor (beta chain) was identified in a study of shared clonotypes between healthy human individuals. Data came from immunoSEQ multiplex PCR; TCRdb stores just in-frame clones and leaves some out. Among 2.3 million or so clones listed, approximately 93% were seen once. The CDR3 consists of 14 residues. Germline CDR1 reads MNHEY; CDR2 reads SVGAGI. V dropped 2 bases and J dropped 3 bases, with 11 bases sitting between them. Sequenced sample: naive CD4+ T cells from PBMCs. Subset defined: CD45RA+ positively selected. V usage is TRBV6-5 and J usage is TRBJ2-7; no firm D call. The receptor's source is a man aged 18 to 30 in good health. Some clones in this sample may be carry-over from other donors' samples. The CDR3 reads CASSYRQSGYEQYF. The DNA for the CDR3 is TGTGCCAGCAGTTACCGGCAAAGTGGCTACGAGCAGTACTTC.